This T cell receptor beta chain appears in the sequencing data of a study of T cell repertoires in cytomegalovirus infection. Worth noting for this clonotype: What it binds is unknown.

The germline gives CDR1 SQVTM, CDR2 ANQGSEA. The CDR3 has 13 residues. The V gene lost 6 bases and the J gene lost 3 bases, with 14 bases spanning the gap. Study findings and constraints: Dominating the ex vivo response were HLA-C-restricted CMV-specific TCR beta clonotypes. Pooled public TCR beta family frequency picked out CMV carriers with the relevant HLA.

MiXCR, applied by TCRdb to the reads, yields one record per CDR3 protein. The table includes a few hundred thousand distinct CDR3 sequences, around 27% detected once. The gene calls are TRBV29-1 and TRBJ1-2; D unresolved. Sequenced: PBMCs. The receptor was isolated from a human donor in good health (CMV status not recorded). Some clones in this sample may be carry-over from other donors' samples. The CDR3 coding sequence is TGCAGCGTCCAATTGGTCAGTGACTATGGCTACACCTTC. Residues: CSVQLVSDYGYTF.